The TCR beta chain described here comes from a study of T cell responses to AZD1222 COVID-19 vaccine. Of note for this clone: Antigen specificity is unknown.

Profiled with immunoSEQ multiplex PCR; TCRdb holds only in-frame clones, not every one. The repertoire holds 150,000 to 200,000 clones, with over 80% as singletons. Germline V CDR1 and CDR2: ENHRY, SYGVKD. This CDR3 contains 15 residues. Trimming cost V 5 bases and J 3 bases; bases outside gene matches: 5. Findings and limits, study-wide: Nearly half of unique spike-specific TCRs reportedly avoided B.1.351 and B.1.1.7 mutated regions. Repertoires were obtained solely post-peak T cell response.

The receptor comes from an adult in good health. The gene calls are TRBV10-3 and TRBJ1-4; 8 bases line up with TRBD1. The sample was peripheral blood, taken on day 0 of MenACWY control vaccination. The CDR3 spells CAISTGDRPNEKLFF. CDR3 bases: TGTGCCATCAGTACAGGGGACAGGCCTAATGAAAAACTGTTTTTT.